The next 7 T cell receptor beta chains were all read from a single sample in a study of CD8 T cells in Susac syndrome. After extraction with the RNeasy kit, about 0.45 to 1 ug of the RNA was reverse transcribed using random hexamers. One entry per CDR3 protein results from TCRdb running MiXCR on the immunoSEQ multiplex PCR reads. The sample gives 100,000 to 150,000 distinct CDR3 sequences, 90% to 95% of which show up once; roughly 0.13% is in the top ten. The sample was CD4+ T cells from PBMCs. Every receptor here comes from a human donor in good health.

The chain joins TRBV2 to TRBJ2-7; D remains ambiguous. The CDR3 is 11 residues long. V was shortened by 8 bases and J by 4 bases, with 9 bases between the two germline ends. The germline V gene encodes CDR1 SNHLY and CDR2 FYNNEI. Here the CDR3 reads CASRSVYEQYF. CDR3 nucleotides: TGTGCCAGCCGATCTGTGTACGAGCAGTACTTC.

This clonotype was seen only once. The CDR3 DNA sequence: TGCGCCAGCAGCTCGGGACTAGTCACAGATACGCAGTATTTT. The encoded protein is CASSSGLVTDTQYF. The V call is TRBV5-1, the J call TRBJ2-3; 8 bases fit TRBD2. V dropped 3 bases and J dropped 2; count of bases not matched to a gene: 2. Germline V CDR1 and CDR2: SGHRS, YFSETQ. CDR3 length: 14 residues.

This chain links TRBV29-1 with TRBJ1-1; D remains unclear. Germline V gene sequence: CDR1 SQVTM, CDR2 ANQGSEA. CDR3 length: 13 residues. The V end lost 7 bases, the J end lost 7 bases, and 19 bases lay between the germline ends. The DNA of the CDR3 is TGCAGCGCAATGAGAGGGTATGACCTTGAAGCTTTCTTT. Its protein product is CSAMRGYDLEAFF.

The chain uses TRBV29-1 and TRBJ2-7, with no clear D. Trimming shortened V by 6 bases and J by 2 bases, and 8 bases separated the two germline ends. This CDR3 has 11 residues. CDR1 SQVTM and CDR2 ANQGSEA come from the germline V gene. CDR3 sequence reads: CSVRITYEQYF. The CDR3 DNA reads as TGCAGCGTCAGGATTACCTACGAGCAGTACTTC.

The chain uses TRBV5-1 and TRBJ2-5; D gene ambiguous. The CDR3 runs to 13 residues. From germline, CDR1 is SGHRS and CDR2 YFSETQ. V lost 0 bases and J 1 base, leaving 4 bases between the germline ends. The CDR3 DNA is TGCGCCAGCAGCTTGGGGCGCCAAGAGACCCAGTACTTC. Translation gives CASSLGRQETQYF. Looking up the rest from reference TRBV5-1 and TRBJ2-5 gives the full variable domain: KAGVTQTPRYLIKTRGQQVTLSCSPISGHRSVSWYQQTPGQGLQFLFEYFSETQRNKGNFPGRFSGRQFSNSRSEMNVSTLELGDSALYLCASSLGRQETQYFGPGTRLLVL.

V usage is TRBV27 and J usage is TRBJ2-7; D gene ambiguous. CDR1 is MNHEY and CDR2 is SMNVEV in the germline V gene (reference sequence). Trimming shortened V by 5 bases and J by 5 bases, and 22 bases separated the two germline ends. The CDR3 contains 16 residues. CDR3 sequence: CASSPRFGYTRHEQYF. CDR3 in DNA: TGTGCCAGCAGTCCCCGTTTTGGATACACTCGCCACGAGCAGTACTTC.

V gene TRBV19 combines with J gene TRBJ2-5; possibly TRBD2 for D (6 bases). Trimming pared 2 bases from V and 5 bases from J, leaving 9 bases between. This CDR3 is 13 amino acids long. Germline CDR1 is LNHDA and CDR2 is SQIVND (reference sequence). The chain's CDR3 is CASSITSWETQYF. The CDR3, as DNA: TGTGCCAGTAGTATAACTAGCTGGGAGACCCAGTACTTC.